A selection of T cell receptor beta chains follows, all from one sample in a study of regulatory T cells in long-lasting Graves disease. TCRdb itself ran the multiplex PCR reads through MiXCR, one entry per CDR3 protein. Of 400,000 to 500,000 distinct CDR3 sequences listed, 15% were seen once; the top ten hold 16%. This sample also belongs to another study, concerning T cells in Graves' hyperthyroidism and ophthalmopathy.

Sequences were derived from peripheral blood mononuclear cells (PBMCs), sampled at new diagnosis, from a patient treated with antithyroid drugs. These receptors were collected from a woman aged 30 to 39 with Graves disease. Each CDR3 is given without its conserved first and last residue.

V: TRBV29-1
CDR3: SGASGSSNEQF

V: TRBV12-3/TRBV12-4
CDR3: ASSFRAGGGVTGELF

V: TRBV19
CDR3: ASTPGQGWTGELF

V: TRBV7-2
CDR3: ASSLRTGPIAKNIQY

V: TRBV20-1
CDR3: SARPYGFLAGGMIDTQY

V: TRBV28
CDR3: ASSLGDGQGYGNTIY

V: TRBV10-1
CDR3: ASSEVSGTGSKSPLH

V: TRBV6-1
CDR3: ASRRGGTSGSAPDTQY

V: TRBV18
CDR3: ASSPVLKWNTEAF

V: TRBV28
CDR3: ASSLTLSTVSSTDTQY

V: TRBV20-1
CDR3: SAPGGTVNTEAF

V: TRBV6-1
CDR3: ASTLGGGNSPLH

V: TRBV30
CDR3: AWSETGEQY

V: TRBV19
CDR3: ASSSEQEPSTDTQY

V: TRBV5-4
CDR3: ASSLAGVGKGYT

V: TRBV29-1
CDR3: SVQEDGTYEQY

V: TRBV5-1
CDR3: ASSLEVTTTLSRGYT

V: TRBV5-8
CDR3: ASSLNSGRILAKNIQY

V: TRBV15
CDR3: ATSRGRGLGPNQPQH

V: TRBV28
CDR3: ASSLLSPGPGSSYNEQF

V: TRBV7-9
CDR3: ASSPFVGGSSRASYNEQF

V: TRBV20-1
CDR3: SANQEGEQF

V: TRBV27
CDR3: ASSKRLAEFQETQY

V: TRBV4-1
CDR3: ATSQGLAGVVGTQY

V: TRBV3-1
CDR3: ASSGHSGIWNEQF

V: TRBV29-1
CDR3: SVVGGLEETQY

V: TRBV3-1
CDR3: ASSQDDQGKYGYT

V: TRBV27
CDR3: ASSPMGVSYTEAF

V: TRBV27
CDR3: ASSLGRGGNEQY

V: TRBV20-1
CDR3: SASGTGRVYSNQPQH

V: TRBV7-9
CDR3: ASSLYTNEKLF

V: TRBV6-2/TRBV6-3
CDR3: ASRSTSGRGYEQY

V: TRBV3-1
CDR3: ASSQAPGEQY

V: TRBV20-1
CDR3: SAATSGTQETQY

V: TRBV28
CDR3: ASSLAGTARGRAF